The rows below give T cell receptor beta chains drawn from one sample of a study of blood T cell repertoires in COVID-19. Clones were read by immunoSEQ multiplex PCR, and TCRdb kept only the in-frame ones, dropping some. Found here are tens of thousands of clones, more than 80% of them singletons; the top ten hold 25% to 30%. The sequenced material came from peripheral blood. These receptors all stem from a woman older than 75 with acute or convalescent COVID-19. The CDR3 runs from the conserved cysteine through the conserved F or W. D genes are given only for firm matches. Rows may omit the clone size; those that give it use once, few, many or a size class.

V gene,J gene,clone size,D gene,CDR3 protein,CDR3 DNA
TRBV15,TRBJ1-1,-,-,CATSSQGDTEAFF,TGTGCCACCAGTTCACAGGGTGACACTGAAGCTTTCTTT
TRBV5-4,TRBJ2-1,-,-,CASSFSGDEQFF,TGTGCCAGCAGCTTCTCGGGGGATGAGCAGTTCTTC
TRBV7-3,TRBJ2-3,once,TRBD2,CASSLTGLAGGPDTQYF,TGTGCCAGCAGCTTAACAGGACTAGCGGGAGGGCCGGATACGCAGTATTTT
TRBV7-2,TRBJ2-1,-,TRBD2,CASSFTGTSLYEQFF,TGTGCCAGCAGTTTCACCGGGACTAGCCTATATGAGCAGTTCTTC
TRBV7-2,TRBJ2-7,few,TRBD2,CASSPGLADTYEQYF,TGTGCCAGCAGCCCCGGACTAGCGGATACCTACGAGCAGTACTTC
TRBV3-1/TRBV3-2,TRBJ2-5,few,TRBD1,CASSGTGVSATQYF,TGTGCCAGCAGCGGGACAGGGGTTTCGGCGACCCAGTACTTC
TRBV3-1/TRBV3-2,TRBJ1-4,-,TRBD1,CASSPPTGLEEKLFF,TGTGCCAGCAGCCCACCGACAGGGTTGGAGGAAAAACTGTTTTTT
TRBV13,TRBJ2-5,-,TRBD2,CASSLRASGSGWETQYF,TGTGCCAGCAGCTTAAGGGCTAGCGGGAGTGGTTGGGAGACCCAGTACTTC
TRBV28,TRBJ2-1,-,TRBD1,CASSLSGQGPNEQFF,TGTGCCAGCAGTTTATCAGGACAGGGCCCCAATGAGCAGTTCTTC
TRBV4-3,TRBJ2-3,-,TRBD2,CASSQELADTDTQYF,TGCGCCAGCAGCCAAGAACTAGCGGACACAGATACGCAGTATTTT
TRBV16,TRBJ2-1,-,TRBD2,CASSLGLAVDNEQFF,TGTGCCAGCAGCCTGGGACTAGCGGTCGACAATGAGCAGTTCTTC
TRBV7-2,TRBJ1-5,-,-,CASSLGPGSSQPQHF,TGTGCCAGCAGCTTAGGCCCAGGGTCAAGCCAGCCCCAGCATTTT
TRBV14,TRBJ2-7,-,TRBD2,CASSQSRGTSGFYEQYF,TGTGCCAGCAGCCAGTCCCGCGGGACTAGCGGCTTCTACGAGCAGTACTTC
TRBV11-2,TRBJ1-1,-,TRBD1,CASSLEGTGAEAFF,TGTGCCAGCAGCTTAGAAGGGACAGGGGCTGAAGCTTTCTTT
TRBV18,TRBJ2-3,once,TRBD2,CASSQTSGRADTQYF,TGTGCCAGCTCCCAGACTAGCGGGAGGGCAGATACGCAGTATTTT
TRBV11-3,TRBJ2-1,few,TRBD1,CASLGQGASEQFF,TGTGCCAGCCTCGGACAGGGGGCAAGTGAGCAGTTCTTC
TRBV24-1,TRBJ2-2,-,TRBD1,CATSESGTGTNTGELFF,TGTGCCACCAGTGAATCCGGGACAGGGACGAACACCGGGGAGCTGTTTTTT
TRBV3-1/TRBV3-2,TRBJ2-1,-,-,CASSPGLPRGNEQFF,TGTGCCAGCAGCCCGGGACTCCCTCGGGGGAATGAGCAGTTCTTC